These 24 T cell receptor beta chains were all obtained from the same sample, sequenced in a study of cytomegalovirus exposure and HLA in healthy donors. PCR primers comprised 60 Vbeta and 13 Jbeta primers. Generated by immunoSEQ multiplex PCR, the TCRdb table keeps only in-frame clones and is missing some. The sample holds about 82,000 clones, roughly 80% seen once. Sequencing input: PBMCs. All receptors derive from a woman in her forties or fifties in good health and CMV-seropositive.

This sequence joins TRBV6-1 and TRBJ1-2, with no clear D. Germline assignment: CDR1 MNHNS and CDR2 SASEGT. CDR3 length equals 14 residues. V was cut by 1 base and J by 4 bases, with 10 bases left in between. The CDR3, as DNA: TGTGCCAGCAGTGAAGGTCGCCGGTCCTATGGCTACACCTTC. It specifies CASSEGRRSYGYTF.

The V call is TRBV5-6, the J call TRBJ1-3; D is unclear. CDR3 length equals 15 residues. Germline V lookup: CDR1 SGHDT, CDR2 YYEEEE. The V and J ends lost 0 bases and 2 bases respectively, with 9 bases between them. The DNA for the CDR3 is TGTGCCAGCAGCTTGGGCAGGCTAACTGGAAACACCATATATTTT. This translates into CASSLGRLTGNTIYF. The whole variable domain, remainder taken from reference TRBV5-6 and TRBJ1-3, is DAGVTQSPTHLIKTRGQQVTLRCSPKSGHDTVSWYQQALGQGPQFIFQYYEEEERQRGNFPDRFSGHQFPNYSSELNVNALLLGDSALYLCASSLGRLTGNTIYFGEGSWLTVV.

V usage is TRBV6-5 and J usage is TRBJ2-7; 10 bases match TRBD2. In germline, CDR1 is MNHEY, CDR2 SVGAGI. V shed 6 bases, J shed 2 bases, and the junction held 7 bases outside the gene matches. The CDR3 runs 15 residues. The CDR3, as DNA: TGTGCCAGCAGCGAGATAGCGGGAGGTCCCTACGAGCAGTACTTC. Protein sequence: CASSEIAGGPYEQYF.

This clone has just a few counts. V gene TRBV6-5 combines with J gene TRBJ2-7; 7 bases map to TRBD1. Germline V gives CDR1 MNHEY, CDR2 SVGAGI. Trimming removed 5 bases from V and 1 base from J; junction bases left unmatched: 8. The CDR3 is 15 residues long. CDR3 coding DNA: TGTGCCAGCAGTAGCCCGGGACAGACGTCCTACGAGCAGTACTTC. It codes for CASSSPGQTSYEQYF.

This clone was picked up a small number of times. V is TRBV6-1 and J is TRBJ1-4; D ambiguous. The CDR3 runs 14 residues. From germline, CDR1 is MNHNS and CDR2 SASEGT. V was cut by 3 bases and J by 1 base, with 6 bases left in between. This chain's CDR3 is CASSDEGTNEKLFF. DNA for the CDR3: TGTGCCAGCAGTGATGAGGGAACTAATGAAAAACTGTTTTTT.

The gene calls are TRBV5-4 and TRBJ1-1; D may be TRBD1 (5 bases). V dropped 2 bases and J dropped 3 bases, with 11 bases sitting between them. CDR3 length: 14 amino acids. The germline CDR1 and CDR2 sequences are SGHNT and YYREEE (reference sequence). CDR3: CASSFWGQHTEAFF. DNA of the CDR3: TGTGCCAGCAGCTTTTGGGGCCAACACACTGAAGCTTTCTTT.

The chain uses TRBV6-1 and TRBJ1-5; D uncertain. This CDR3 region has 15 residues. The ends were cut back, 2 bases at V and 4 bases at J, with 12 bases in the middle. Per the germline V gene, CDR1 is MNHNS and CDR2 is SASEGT. The CDR3 region is CASSEFGRANQPQHF. The DNA for the CDR3 is TGTGCCAGCAGTGAATTCGGGAGGGCAAATCAGCCCCAGCATTTT.

At least ten counts were recorded for this clone. V gene TRBV5-4 combines with J gene TRBJ2-1; D is undetermined. This CDR3 has 12 residues. The germline V and J ends were trimmed by 2 bases and 4 bases, with 4 bases remaining between them. Germline V gives CDR1 SGHNT, CDR2 YYREEE (reference sequence). The CDR3 spells CASSFEYNEQFF. Written as DNA, the CDR3 is TGTGCCAGCAGCTTTGAGTACAATGAGCAGTTCTTC.

This chain connects TRBV25-1 to TRBJ2-3; TRBD1 aligns across 8 bases. From germline, CDR1 is MGHDK and CDR2 SYGVNS. V shed 2 bases, J shed 0 bases, and the junction held 7 bases outside the gene matches. This CDR3 comprises 17 residues. CDR3 residues: CASSEPRTGISTDTQYF. As DNA, the CDR3 is TGTGCCAGCAGTGAACCTAGGACAGGGATAAGCACAGATACGCAGTATTTT. Based on the CDR3 plus reference TRBV25-1 and TRBJ2-3, the full variable domain is EADIYQTPRYLVIGTGKKITLECSQTMGHDKMYWYQQDPGMELHLIHYSYGVNSTEKGDLSSESTVSRIRTEHFPLTLESARPSHTSQYLCASSEPRTGISTDTQYFGPGTRLTVL.

In this sample, this clone turned up once. The rearrangement links TRBV5-1 to TRBJ1-2, with 8 bases aligning to TRBD1. J lost 4 bases, V lost 4 bases, and 9 bases had no gene match. The germline V gene has CDR1 SGHRS and CDR2 YFSETQ. The CDR3 length is 15 residues. The CDR3 DNA is TGCGCCAGCAGCGGAGGACAGGGATTGGGCTATGGCTACACCTTC. It translates to CASSGGQGLGYGYTF.

V is TRBV7-2 and J is TRBJ2-3, with D maybe TRBD2 (7 bases). The CDR3 length is 16 residues. Trimming left V 2 bases short and J 2 bases short, with 14 bases between. Per the germline V gene, CDR1 is SGHTA and CDR2 is FQGNSA. The CDR3: CASSLSAGHVTDTQYF. For the CDR3, the DNA is TGTGCCAGCAGCTTATCAGCGGGACATGTCACAGATACGCAGTATTTT.

This clone was found once. CDR3 in amino acids: CASSLTDTNTGELFF. In DNA, the CDR3 is TGTGCCAGCAGCCTAACCGATACGAACACCGGGGAGCTGTTTTTT. The chain couples TRBV11-2 to TRBJ2-2; no clear D. The V gene lost 5 bases and the J gene lost 0 bases, with 10 bases spanning the gap. CDR1 and CDR2 from the germline V gene are SGHAT and FQNNGV. The CDR3 totals 15 residues.

The V call is TRBV9, the J call TRBJ1-1, with D possibly being TRBD1 (5 bases). This CDR3 contains 12 residues. Trimming stripped 0 bases from V and 7 bases from J, with 7 bases between. Per germline, CDR1 SGDLS and CDR2 YYNGEE. CDR3 region: CASSVGGGEAFF. CDR3 sequence (DNA): TGTGCCAGCAGCGTAGGGGGGGGTGAAGCTTTCTTT.

The chain couples TRBV5-1 to TRBJ2-2; possibly TRBD1 for D (5 bases). The germline CDR1 and CDR2 sequences are SGHRS and YFSETQ. The CDR3 contains 15 residues. The V gene lost 0 bases and the J gene lost 4 bases, with 10 bases spanning the gap. DNA for the CDR3: TGCGCCAGCAGCTTGGCCAGGGTCGGCACCGGGGAGCTGTTTTTT. Amino acids: CASSLARVGTGELFF.

This chain connects TRBV4-1 to TRBJ2-4; D is ambiguous. The CDR3 is made up of 16 amino acids. Trimming removed 2 bases at V and 1 base at J, with 12 bases between. Germline V CDR1 and CDR2: MGHRA, YSYEKL. The CDR3 DNA follows: TGCGCCAGCAGCCAATTGGGCCTTGTGGCCAAAAACATTCAGTACTTC. This encodes CASSQLGLVAKNIQYF.

The gene calls are TRBV27 and TRBJ2-7; no firm D call. In germline, CDR1 is MNHEY, CDR2 SMNVEV (reference sequence). V shed 5 bases and J shed 3 bases, with 11 bases lying between them. This CDR3 comprises 13 residues. The CDR3: CASSPSFFYEQYF. CDR3 sequence (DNA): TGTGCCAGCAGTCCTAGTTTCTTCTACGAGCAGTACTTC.

As DNA, the CDR3 is TGTGCCAGCACGGTCTCGACAGTCAATCAGCCCCAGCATTTT. Protein product: CASTVSTVNQPQHF. The chain uses TRBV6-1 and TRBJ1-5; D is perhaps TRBD1 (5 bases). Germline V lookup: CDR1 MNHNS, CDR2 SASEGT. V was shortened by 7 bases and J by 3 bases, with 13 bases between the two germline ends. CDR3 length: 14 amino acids.

Comment on this clone: Within the sample, other DNA sequences also encode this same CDR3. This chain links TRBV27 with TRBJ2-1, with D possibly being TRBD1 (5 bases). V was cut by 2 bases and J by 4 bases, with 6 bases left in between. The CDR3 extends over 13 amino acids. Germline-derived CDR1 and CDR2 are MNHEY and SMNVEV (reference sequence). CDR3 loop: CASSLNRYNEQFF. In DNA form, the CDR3 reads TGTGCCAGCAGTTTAAACAGGTACAATGAGCAGTTCTTC.

J is TRBJ1-3 and V is TRBV6-6, with D uncertain. Trimming took off 6 bases at V and 4 bases at J, with 13 bases between the two ends. CDR3 size: 14 residues. Germline V gene sequence: CDR1 MNHNY, CDR2 SVGAGI (reference sequence). CDR3 sequence (DNA): TGTGCCAGCAGCCTCGAGGGAAGGGGAAACACCATATATTTT. Protein product: CASSLEGRGNTIYF.

The chain employs TRBV9 and TRBJ2-5, with 10 positions matching TRBD2. Trimming removed 1 base from V and 5 bases from J; junction bases left unmatched: 5. The germline V gene encodes CDR1 SGDLS and CDR2 YYNGEE. The CDR3 extends over 15 amino acids. The DNA of the CDR3 is TGTGCCAGCAGCGTACTAGCGGGAGTTCGGGAGACCCAGTACTTC. Translation: CASSVLAGVRETQYF.

The rearrangement joins TRBV25-1 to TRBJ1-2; 12 bases align to TRBD1. The trim removed 6 bases at V and 3 bases at J, leaving 2 bases unmatched. Germline loops: CDR1 MGHDK, CDR2 SYGVNS. The CDR3 has 14 residues. The CDR3 loop reads CASSGTGGYYGYTF. For the CDR3, the DNA is TGTGCCAGCAGCGGGACAGGGGGCTACTATGGCTACACCTTC.

The gene calls are TRBV19 and TRBJ1-5; D is perhaps TRBD1 (6 bases). There are 15 residues in the CDR3. V dropped 8 bases and J dropped 10 bases, with 24 bases sitting between them. In germline, CDR1 is LNHDA, CDR2 SQIVND (reference sequence). CDR3 region: CASLKGGARGEPQHF. The CDR3 region has the DNA TGTGCCAGTCTTAAAGGGGGGGCGAGGGGTGAACCCCAGCATTTT.

This clone turned up a few times. The chain recombines TRBV6-5 with TRBJ1-1; the match to TRBD1 covers 7 bases. Germline V gene lookup returns CDR1 MNHEY and CDR2 SVGAGI. The CDR3 has 16 residues. The junction had 6 bases not matched to a gene; V was cut back by 2 bases and J by 0 bases. The CDR3 sequence is CASSYNRGTMNTEAFF. As DNA, the CDR3 is TGTGCCAGCAGTTACAACAGGGGAACCATGAACACTGAAGCTTTCTTT.

The chain's CDR3 is CASSGRPTDTQYF. CDR3 DNA sequence: TGTGCCAGTAGCGGGAGGCCCACAGATACGCAGTATTTT. The chain employs TRBV19 and TRBJ2-3; 7 bases agree with TRBD2. The CDR3 contains 13 residues. Germline V lookup: CDR1 LNHDA, CDR2 SQIVND (reference sequence). Trimming at V came to 6 bases and at J to 2 bases, leaving 2 bases not matched to a gene.